A selection of T cell receptor beta chains follows, all from one sample in a study of T cell repertoires in cytomegalovirus infection. Each CDR3 protein gets one entry after TCRdb re-called the reads with MiXCR. The sample includes 630,000 or so distinct CDR3 sequences, approximately 24% of them seen just once. The sample consisted of CD8+ T cells from PBMCs. Receptors were obtained from a human donor in good health (CMV status not recorded). Some clones in this sample may be carry-over from other donors' samples. CDR3s leave out the opening cysteine and the closing phenylalanine or tryptophan.

v_call	cdr3_aa
TRBV6-2/TRBV6-3	ASSYSRRTDYNEQF
TRBV10-3	AISGTGIYGYT
TRBV10-3	AIESSNYGYT
TRBV5-4	ASSPDGRGYNEQF
TRBV28	ASSNQGHEQF
TRBV27	ASSAYSTDTQY
TRBV20-1	SAWGRYNEQF
TRBV19	ASSIPDRMNTEAF
TRBV2	ASSEVEGPWETQY
TRBV7-9	VSSLVSGNWNQPQH
TRBV4-1	ASSQETGAVSTEAF
TRBV7-9	ASSPVAPRGGEQY
TRBV2	ASRGGDVV
TRBV7-2	ASREDRSVGNEQF
TRBV29-1	SVDRTGLLGHNNEQF
TRBV20-1	SARDISELNTGELF
TRBV15	ATSRDDSPNQPQH
TRBV19	ASRVYRGEEKLF
TRBV29-1	SVEGRGDYNEQF
TRBV5-1	ASRSIRAPDTQY
TRBV6-6	ASSGHSTDTQY
TRBV7-9	ASAGGIGNIQY
TRBV7-9	ASSQRPSLGDIQY
TRBV7-6	ASSFTGTGLTGELF
TRBV6-5	ASSYTTGAYEQY
TRBV4-1	ASSQVGRNTEAF
TRBV20-1	SARGEDRGEDGYT
TRBV20-1	SASTYTGELF
TRBV7-8	AIPVAGGANVLT
TRBV11-2	ASSLVTGGANYGYT
TRBV7-6	ASSLPGKNYEQY
TRBV11-2	ASSLGLAGGFDGSEQF
TRBV7-8	ASSLGSSPNTEAF
TRBV11-3	VSSLASGSGELF
TRBV29-1	SGSGGF
TRBV6-1	ASSEGWGGTGELF
TRBV4-1	ASSQVGGGADTQY
TRBV29-1	SVLQGAGGNTIY
TRBV29-1	SAPRGHYGYT
TRBV29-1	SVEEGGIYGYT
TRBV20-1	SARASPLARANTGELF
TRBV7-2	ASSWDAASGNTIY
TRBV12-3/TRBV12-4	ASSPDRDDEQF
TRBV12-3/TRBV12-4	ASSLGGIETQY
TRBV14	ASSQVKTEAF
TRBV28	ASSSLAGTEAF